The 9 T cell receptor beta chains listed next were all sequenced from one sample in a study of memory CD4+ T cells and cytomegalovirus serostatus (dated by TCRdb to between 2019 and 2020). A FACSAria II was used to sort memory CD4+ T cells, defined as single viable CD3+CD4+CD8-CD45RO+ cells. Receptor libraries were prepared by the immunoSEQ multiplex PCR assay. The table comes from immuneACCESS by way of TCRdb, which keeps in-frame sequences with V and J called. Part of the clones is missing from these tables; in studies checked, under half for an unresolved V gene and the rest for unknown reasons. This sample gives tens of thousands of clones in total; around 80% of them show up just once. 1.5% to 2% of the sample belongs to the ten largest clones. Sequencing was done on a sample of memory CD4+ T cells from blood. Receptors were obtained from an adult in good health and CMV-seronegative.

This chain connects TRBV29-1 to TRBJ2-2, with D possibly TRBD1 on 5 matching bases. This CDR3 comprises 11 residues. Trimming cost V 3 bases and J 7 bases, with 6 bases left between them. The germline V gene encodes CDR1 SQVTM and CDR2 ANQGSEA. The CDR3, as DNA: TGCAGCGTTGAGGGGCTCGGGGAGCTGTTTTTT. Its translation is CSVEGLGELFF.

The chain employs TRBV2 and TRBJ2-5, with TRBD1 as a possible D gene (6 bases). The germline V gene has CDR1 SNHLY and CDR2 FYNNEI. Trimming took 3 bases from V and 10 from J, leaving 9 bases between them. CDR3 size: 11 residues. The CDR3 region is CASSERTVQYF. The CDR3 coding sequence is TGTGCCAGCAGTGAGAGGACAGTCCAGTACTTC.

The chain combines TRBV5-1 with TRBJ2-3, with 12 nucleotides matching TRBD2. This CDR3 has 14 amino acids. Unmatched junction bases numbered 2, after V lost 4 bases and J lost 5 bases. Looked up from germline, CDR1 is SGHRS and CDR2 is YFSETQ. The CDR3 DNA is TGCGCCAGCAGCGAGACTAGCGGGGGAGATACGCAGTATTTT. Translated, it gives CASSETSGGDTQYF.

CDR3 bases: TGCGCCAGCAGCCAAGATCGAGAGCCCCTACAGGGTGAAGCTTTCTTT. Residues: CASSQDREPLQGEAFF. This sequence joins TRBV4-1 and TRBJ1-1; TRBD1 is a possible D gene (6 bases). V was cut by 0 bases and J by 7 bases, with 18 bases left in between. CDR1 is MGHRA and CDR2 is YSYEKL in the germline V gene. This CDR3 region has 16 residues.

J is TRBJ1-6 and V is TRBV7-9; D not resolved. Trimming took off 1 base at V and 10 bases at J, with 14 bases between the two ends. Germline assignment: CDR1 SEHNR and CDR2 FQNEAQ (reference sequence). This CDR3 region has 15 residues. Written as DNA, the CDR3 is TGTGCCAGCAGCTTAGGGCGGTCGGAAAAGTCACCCCTCCACTTT. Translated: CASSLGRSEKSPLHF.

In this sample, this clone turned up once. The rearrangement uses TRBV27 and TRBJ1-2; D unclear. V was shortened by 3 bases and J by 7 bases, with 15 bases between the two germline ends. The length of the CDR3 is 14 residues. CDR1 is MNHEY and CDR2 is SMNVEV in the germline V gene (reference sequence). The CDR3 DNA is TGTGCCAGCAGTTTGTCCCTCGGGGTGGGTGGCTACACCTTC. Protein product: CASSLSLGVGGYTF.

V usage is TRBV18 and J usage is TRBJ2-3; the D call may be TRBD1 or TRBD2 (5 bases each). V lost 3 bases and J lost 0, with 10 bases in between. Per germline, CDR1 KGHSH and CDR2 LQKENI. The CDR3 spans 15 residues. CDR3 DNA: TGTGCCAGCTCACCGGGGACCCGAAGCACAGATACGCAGTATTTT. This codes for CASSPGTRSTDTQYF. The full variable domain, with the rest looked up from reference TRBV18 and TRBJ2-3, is NAGVMQNPRHLVRRRGQEARLRCSPMKGHSHVYWYRQLPEEGLKFMVYLQKENIIDESGMPKERFSAEFPKEGPSILRIQQVVRGDSAAYFCASSPGTRSTDTQYFGPGTRLTVL.

The CDR3 nucleotides read TGTGCCACCTCAGGGGCAGGGTTGAGCGAGCAGTACTTC. This encodes CATSGAGLSEQYF. The genes are TRBV6-6 and TRBJ2-7, with D possibly being TRBD1 (6 bases). CDR3 size: 13 residues. Trimming took 10 bases from V and 6 from J, leaving 19 bases between them. Per the germline V gene, CDR1 is MNHNY and CDR2 is SVGAGI (reference sequence).

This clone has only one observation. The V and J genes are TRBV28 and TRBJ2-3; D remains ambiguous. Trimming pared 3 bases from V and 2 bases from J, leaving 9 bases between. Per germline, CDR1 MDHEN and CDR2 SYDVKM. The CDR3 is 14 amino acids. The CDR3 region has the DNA TGTGCCAGCAGTTTGGGTAGCCTCACAGATACGCAGTATTTT. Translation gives CASSLGSLTDTQYF.